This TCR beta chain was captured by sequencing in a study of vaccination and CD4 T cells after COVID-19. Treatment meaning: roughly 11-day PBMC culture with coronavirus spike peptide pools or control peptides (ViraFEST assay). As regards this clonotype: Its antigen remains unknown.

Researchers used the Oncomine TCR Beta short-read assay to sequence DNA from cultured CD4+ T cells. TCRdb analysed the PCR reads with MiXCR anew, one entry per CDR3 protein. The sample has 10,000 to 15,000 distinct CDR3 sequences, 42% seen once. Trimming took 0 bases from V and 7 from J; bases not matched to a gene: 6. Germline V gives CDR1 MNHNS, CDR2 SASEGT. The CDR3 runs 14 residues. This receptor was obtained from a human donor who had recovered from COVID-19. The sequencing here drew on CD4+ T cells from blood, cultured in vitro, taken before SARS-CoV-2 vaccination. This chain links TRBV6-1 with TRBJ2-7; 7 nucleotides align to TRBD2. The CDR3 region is CASSEAGGPWEQYF. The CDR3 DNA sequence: TGTGCCAGCAGTGAAGCGGGAGGGCCCTGGGAGCAGTACTTC.